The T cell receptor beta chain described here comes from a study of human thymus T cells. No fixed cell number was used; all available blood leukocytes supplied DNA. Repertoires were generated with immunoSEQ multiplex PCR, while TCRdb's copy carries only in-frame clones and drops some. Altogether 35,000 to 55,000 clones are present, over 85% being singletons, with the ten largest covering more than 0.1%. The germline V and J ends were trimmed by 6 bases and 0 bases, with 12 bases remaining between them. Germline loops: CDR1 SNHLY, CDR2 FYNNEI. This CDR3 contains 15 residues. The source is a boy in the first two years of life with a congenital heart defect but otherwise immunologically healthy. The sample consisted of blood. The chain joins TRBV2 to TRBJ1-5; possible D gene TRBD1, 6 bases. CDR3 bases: TGTGCCAGCAGATCTTACAGGGCTAGCAATCAGCCCCAGCATTTT. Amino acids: CASRSYRASNQPQHF.